The 18 T cell receptor beta chains below were found in one sample sequenced in a study of cytomegalovirus exposure and HLA in healthy donors. Amplification used 60 Vbeta primers and 13 Jbeta primers. TCRdb's copy holds only in-frame clones and misses some; the assay was immunoSEQ multiplex PCR. The top ten clones hold about 1.7% of a sample with roughly 130,000 clones, roughly 79% of them seen once. Sequencing was done on a sample of PBMCs. All receptors derive from a woman between 40 and 50 years old in good health and CMV-seronegative.

The V and J genes are TRBV19 and TRBJ2-5; D possibly corresponds to TRBD2 (6 bases). The germline CDR1 and CDR2 sequences are LNHDA and SQIVND (reference sequence). V shed 1 base and J shed 5 bases, with 14 bases lying between them. This CDR3 has 15 amino acids. This CDR3 reads CASSIGGVGRETQYF. In nucleotides, the CDR3 is TGTGCCAGTAGTATAGGCGGGGTCGGTAGGGAGACCCAGTACTTC.

A few counts support this clone. This chain links TRBV5-4 with TRBJ2-7; D gene uncertain. Germline V gene data show CDR1 as SGHNT and CDR2 as YYREEE (reference sequence). V lost 3 bases and J 5 bases, leaving 9 bases between the germline ends. The length of the CDR3 is 12 residues. The CDR3 loop reads CASSSDTHEQYF. As DNA, the CDR3 is TGTGCCAGCAGCTCCGACACCCACGAGCAGTACTTC.

The chain joins TRBV7-9 to TRBJ2-2, with TRBD1 as a possible D gene (6 bases). CDR1 and CDR2 (germline): SEHNR, FQNEAQ (reference sequence). Between the trimmed V and J ends, which lost 5 bases and 4 bases, there was a span of 11 bases. This CDR3 spans 14 amino acids. The CDR3 spells CASSPTRGTGELFF. The CDR3 bases are TGTGCCAGCAGCCCGACCAGGGGCACCGGGGAGCTGTTTTTT.

This chain connects TRBV28 to TRBJ1-5; 7 positions match TRBD1. The CDR3 length is 16 residues. With 4 bases clipped from V and 3 bases from J, the junction kept 9 bases outside the gene matches. Germline CDR1 MDHEN, CDR2 SYDVKM. Here the CDR3 DNA reads TGTGCCAGCAGTTCGGGACAGCCCGCATCCAATCAGCCCCAGCATTTT. Its protein product is CASSSGQPASNQPQHF.

This clone was recorded only once. The chain employs TRBV29-1 and TRBJ1-4, with D possibly matching TRBD1 (5 bases). CDR1 is SQVTM and CDR2 is ANQGSEA in the germline V gene. V gave up 7 bases and J gave up 0 bases, with 12 bases separating them. The CDR3 spans 14 residues. CDR3 region: CSAIPGATNEKLFF. The CDR3 DNA follows: TGCAGCGCAATCCCGGGGGCAACTAATGAAAAACTGTTTTTT.

V usage is TRBV6-5 and J usage is TRBJ1-1, with TRBD1 as a possible D gene (5 bases). The germline V and J ends were trimmed by 6 bases and 4 bases, with 15 bases remaining between them. Germline-derived CDR1 and CDR2 are MNHEY and SVGAGI. The CDR3 sequence is 14 residues long. CDR3 in amino acids: CASRTGGEGTEAFF. Written as DNA, the CDR3 is TGTGCCAGCAGGACTGGGGGGGAGGGCACTGAAGCTTTCTTT.

J is TRBJ2-7 and V is TRBV6-5; TRBD1 is a possible D gene (6 bases). Trimming removed 6 bases at V and 3 bases at J, with 15 bases between. The CDR3 spans 14 residues. Germline V gene lookup returns CDR1 MNHEY and CDR2 SVGAGI. The CDR3 loop reads CASSYSTGHYEQYF. Here the CDR3 DNA reads TGTGCCAGCAGCTACAGTACAGGGCACTACGAGCAGTACTTC.

This clone has a handful of counts. J is TRBJ2-5 and V is TRBV9; the D is unclear. Deletions cut 4 bases from V and 5 bases from J, with 18 bases between. The length of the CDR3 is 15 residues. Germline lookup yields CDR1 SGDLS and CDR2 YYNGEE. The chain's CDR3 is CASSPSYSVVETQYF. CDR3 nucleotides: TGTGCCAGCAGCCCCTCGTATTCGGTAGTGGAGACCCAGTACTTC.

As concerns this clone: Distinct nucleotide sequences in the sample also encode this CDR3. The rearrangement links TRBV18 to TRBJ2-5; 10 positions agree with TRBD1. Germline V gene lookup returns CDR1 KGHSH and CDR2 LQKENI. The CDR3 totals 14 residues. The junction had 2 bases not matched to a gene; V was cut back by 3 bases and J by 4 bases. Here the CDR3 DNA reads TGTGCCAGCTCACCGGGACAGGGGCGAGAGACCCAGTACTTC. Its translation is CASSPGQGRETQYF.

The chain couples TRBV6-1 to TRBJ2-3, with 11 positions matching TRBD2. Germline V gives CDR1 MNHNS, CDR2 SASEGT. This CDR3 is built from 15 residues. Unmatched junction bases numbered 3, after V lost 7 bases and J lost 0 bases. The CDR3 DNA reads as TGTGCCAGCATATCTAGCGGGGGGAGCACAGATACGCAGTATTTT. Translating it yields CASISSGGSTDTQYF.

This rearrangement joins TRBV9 to TRBJ1-1; unclear D gene. V was trimmed by 3 bases and J by 3 bases, leaving 15 bases between them. CDR3 size: 15 residues. Germline values: CDR1 SGDLS, CDR2 YYNGEE. DNA for the CDR3: TGTGCCAGCAGCGCCTCGGCCACCGGGGACACTGAAGCTTTCTTT. It yields the protein CASSASATGDTEAFF.

V and J are TRBV4-1 and TRBJ2-7; 11 bases fit TRBD2. Germline V lookup: CDR1 MGHRA, CDR2 YSYEKL. The CDR3 spans 17 residues. V trimming: 1 base; J trimming: 7 bases; junction bases outside the gene matches: 12. The CDR3 sequence: CASSQGFIAGGPGEQYF. The CDR3 DNA follows: TGCGCCAGCAGCCAAGGGTTTATAGCGGGGGGGCCTGGTGAGCAGTACTTC.

This clone was observed a few times. The genes are TRBV7-9 and TRBJ2-5; maybe TRBD1 (5 bases). The CDR3 is made up of 14 amino acids. Germline CDR1 is SEHNR and CDR2 is FQNEAQ (reference sequence). Trimming shortened V by 4 bases and J by 1 base, and 10 bases separated the two germline ends. For the CDR3, the DNA is TGTGCCAGCAGCTCCAGGGTAGTCCAAGAGACCCAGTACTTC. Encoded protein: CASSSRVVQETQYF.

V gene TRBV5-6 combines with J gene TRBJ1-2; no clear D. Deletions cut 2 bases from V and 2 bases from J, with 10 bases between. Germline-derived CDR1 and CDR2 are SGHDT and YYEEEE. The CDR3 is 14 amino acids. This chain's CDR3 is CASSLLEINYGYTF. DNA of the CDR3: TGTGCCAGCAGCTTATTAGAAATAAACTATGGCTACACCTTC. The variable domain in full, with the rest retrieved from reference TRBV5-6 and TRBJ1-2, is DAGVTQSPTHLIKTRGQQVTLRCSPKSGHDTVSWYQQALGQGPQFIFQYYEEEERQRGNFPDRFSGHQFPNYSSELNVNALLLGDSALYLCASSLLEINYGYTFGSGTRLTVV.

The chain uses TRBV4-2 and TRBJ2-5, with D possibly matching TRBD2 (6 bases). Deletions cut 4 bases from V and 3 bases from J, with 9 bases between. The CDR3 sequence is 13 residues long. Germline-derived CDR1 and CDR2 are LGHNA and YNFKEQ. The CDR3 is CASSPGLEETQYF. In nucleotides, the CDR3 is TGTGCCAGCAGCCCGGGACTGGAAGAGACCCAGTACTTC.

V is TRBV10-3 and J is TRBJ1-3; the D gene is possibly TRBD1 (6 bases). V lost 6 bases, J lost 4 bases, and 13 bases lay in between. There are 14 residues in the CDR3. Germline lookup yields CDR1 ENHRY and CDR2 SYGVKD. In DNA form, the CDR3 reads TGTGCCATCAGGGGGGCCTCGGACGGAAACACCATATATTTT. Translating gives CAIRGASDGNTIYF.

The chain has TRBV18 and TRBJ2-7; the D is unclear. This CDR3 has 16 residues. Germline CDR1 and CDR2: KGHSH and LQKENI. V was clipped by 2 bases and J by 0 bases, with 14 bases between them. DNA for the CDR3: TGTGCCAGCTCACCATTTGAGACACCCAGCTCCTACGAGCAGTACTTC. Amino acids: CASSPFETPSSYEQYF.

V is TRBV7-3 and J is TRBJ2-1, with 9 bases aligning to TRBD1. Germline CDR1 and CDR2: SGHTA and FQGTGA. The trim removed 3 bases at V and 10 bases at J, leaving 7 bases unmatched. The length of the CDR3 is 14 residues. The CDR3 DNA is TGTGCCAGCAGCTTGGGGACAGGGATGAAGGAGCAGTTCTTC. Its translation: CASSLGTGMKEQFF.